These 20 T cell receptor beta chains were all obtained from the same sample, sequenced in a study of CD8 T cells in ankylosing spondylitis. MiXCR, run by TCRdb on the 5' RACE reads, gives a single entry per CDR3 protein. The table shows around 300,000 distinct CDR3 sequences, with roughly 14% occurring only once. Input material: blood, either unsorted or a sorted T cell fraction (not recorded which). The receptors here all came from a male donor with ankylosing spondylitis or in good health (not recorded which).

This clonotype was seen only a few times. The chain has TRBV5-1 and TRBJ2-7; D is uncertain. V was cut by 0 bases and J by 2 bases, with 6 bases left in between. CDR1 is SGHRS and CDR2 is YFSETQ in the germline V gene. The CDR3 has 13 amino acids. The CDR3 nucleotides read TGCGCCAGCAGCTTGGCCATGACCTACGAGCAGTACTTC. It encodes CASSLAMTYEQYF.

The gene calls are TRBV11-2 and TRBJ1-5; D is uncertain. Trimming removed 4 bases from V and 5 bases from J, with 9 bases in between. The CDR3 contains 13 residues. The V gene's germline CDR1 is SGHAT and CDR2 FQNNGV. The CDR3 DNA is TGTGCCAGCAGCTCGGGTTTGGATCAGCCCCAGCATTTT. Translating gives CASSSGLDQPQHF.

The chain combines TRBV3-1 with TRBJ2-2; D not resolved. This CDR3 region has 13 residues. CDR1 and CDR2 from the germline V gene are LGHDT and YNNKEL (reference sequence). The V end lost 3 bases, the J end lost 4 bases, and 6 bases lay between the germline ends. The CDR3 region has the DNA TGTGCCAGCAGCCAGACGCTCACCGGGGAGCTGTTTTTT. It is translated as CASSQTLTGELFF.

This clonotype was seen only a few times. The chain couples TRBV20-1 to TRBJ2-7; D might be TRBD1 (5 bases). CDR1 is DFQATT, CDR2 SNEGSKA, per germline (reference sequence). The CDR3 has 12 amino acids. Here the CDR3 DNA reads TGCAGACCCTCAGGGCTGCTGGACGAGCAGTACTTC. Amino acid sequence: CRPSGLLDEQYF.

This clonotype was detected only a few times. The chain joins TRBV10-3 to TRBJ2-5, with 7 bases matching TRBD1. Germline V gives CDR1 ENHRY, CDR2 SYGVKD. The CDR3 is made up of 15 amino acids. The V and J ends lost 4 bases and 2 bases, in that order; junction bases with no gene match: 7. For the CDR3, the DNA is TGTGCCATCAGTGGGGGACAGAACCTTCAAGAGACCCAGTACTTC. It translates to CAISGGQNLQETQYF.

The chain uses TRBV4-1 and TRBJ2-1; D uncertain. The V gene lost 4 bases and the J gene lost 2 bases, with 18 bases spanning the gap. Germline V gives CDR1 MGHRA, CDR2 YSYEKL. The CDR3 spans 17 residues. CDR3 sequence: CASSPLIGGGTYNEQFF. Written as DNA, the CDR3 is TGCGCCAGCAGCCCCCTAATCGGCGGCGGAACCTACAATGAGCAGTTCTTC.

This clonotype was found a few times. The rearrangement links TRBV6-1 to TRBJ2-1; D is tentatively TRBD1 or TRBD2 (6 bases each). Trimming stripped 2 bases from V and 2 bases from J, with 10 bases between. Germline values: CDR1 MNHNS, CDR2 SASEGT. The CDR3 covers 15 residues. The CDR3, as DNA: TGTGCCAGCAGTGAAAAAGGGGGGACCTACAATGAGCAGTTCTTC. This codes for CASSEKGGTYNEQFF.

V usage is TRBV14 and J usage is TRBJ1-3, with TRBD1 matching over 8 bases. The junction had 8 bases not matched to a gene; V was cut back by 3 bases and J by 4 bases. The CDR3 length is 16 residues. Germline CDR1 reads SGHDN; CDR2 reads FVKESK. Here the CDR3 reads CASSHDRGLWGNTIYF. DNA of the CDR3: TGTGCCAGCAGCCACGACAGGGGTCTTTGGGGAAACACCATATATTTT.

This clonotype was observed a handful of times. This sequence joins TRBV10-3 and TRBJ2-1; 9 bases line up with TRBD2. Germline loops: CDR1 ENHRY, CDR2 SYGVKD. The CDR3 extends over 17 amino acids. J lost 3 bases, V lost 3 bases, and 9 bases had no gene match. The CDR3 DNA reads as TGTGCCATCAGTGACCCCCTAGCGGGAAGTTTCTACAATGAGCAGTTCTTC. It is translated as CAISDPLAGSFYNEQFF.

The chain has TRBV5-1 and TRBJ1-2; D is perhaps TRBD1 (6 bases). With 2 bases removed from V and 6 bases from J, the gap between germline ends came to 11 bases. CDR1 and CDR2 from the germline V gene are SGHRS and YFSETQ. This CDR3 region has 13 residues. CDR3 protein: CASSFEGGNGYTF. The DNA for the CDR3 is TGCGCCAGCAGCTTCGAAGGGGGGAATGGCTACACCTTC.

In this sample, this clonotype turned up many times. J is TRBJ1-4 and V is TRBV9, with D possibly matching TRBD1 (6 bases). The CDR3 runs 15 residues. The germline V gene has CDR1 SGDLS and CDR2 YYNGEE. V was clipped by 4 bases and J by 0 bases, with 10 bases between them. This chain's CDR3 is CASSFRQATNEKLFF. The CDR3 DNA sequence: TGTGCCAGCAGCTTCAGACAGGCAACTAATGAAAAACTGTTTTTT.

This clonotype was counted a single time. The J gene is TRBJ2-1, the V gene TRBV9; TRBD2 is a possible D gene (6 bases). Trimming took off 0 bases at V and 7 bases at J, with 11 bases between the two ends. The germline V gene has CDR1 SGDLS and CDR2 YYNGEE. CDR3 length: 14 residues. The CDR3 nucleotides read TGTGCCAGCAGCGTAGCCGGGAGAGGGAATGAGCAGTTCTTC. Protein product: CASSVAGRGNEQFF. The full variable domain, rest sourced from reference TRBV9 and TRBJ2-1, is DSGVTQTPKHLITATGQRVTLRCSPRSGDLSVYWYQQSLDQGLQFLIQYYNGEERAKGNILERFSAQQFPDLHSELNLSSLELGDSALYFCASSVAGRGNEQFFGPGTRLTVL.

There are many counts of this clonotype. The chain joins TRBV24-1 to TRBJ2-2; a possible D gene is TRBD2 (5 bases). This CDR3 spans 12 amino acids. V shed 8 bases and J shed 13 bases, with 16 bases lying between them. The V gene's germline CDR1 is KGHDR and CDR2 SFDVKD. The chain's CDR3 is CATKGIAGGLFF. The DNA of the CDR3 is TGTGCCACCAAGGGTATCGCCGGAGGGCTGTTTTTT.

The rearrangement links TRBV15 to TRBJ2-2; 7 positions agree with TRBD2. J was trimmed by 5 bases and V by 6 bases; bases with no gene match: 9. CDR3 length equals 15 residues. Germline V lookup: CDR1 LNHNV, CDR2 YYDKDF (reference sequence). The CDR3 reads CATSRGRAWTGELFF. CDR3 nucleotide sequence: TGTGCCACCAGTCGTGGGAGGGCCTGGACCGGGGAGCTGTTTTTT.

The chain employs TRBV7-9 and TRBJ2-3; D remains ambiguous. Trimming cost V 1 base and J 5 bases, with 7 bases left between them. Germline V gene lookup returns CDR1 SEHNR and CDR2 FQNEAQ (reference sequence). This CDR3 has 13 amino acids. The CDR3 reads CASSLGSVDTQYF. As DNA, the CDR3 is TGTGCCAGCAGCTTAGGTTCGGTAGATACGCAGTATTTT.

The genes are TRBV5-1 and TRBJ2-2; 7 positions agree with TRBD1. With 1 base clipped from V and 5 bases from J, the junction kept 5 bases outside the gene matches. Germline V gene lookup returns CDR1 SGHRS and CDR2 YFSETQ. This CDR3 has 15 residues. CDR3 nucleotide sequence: TGCGCCAGCAGCTTGACAGGGGTGAGGACCGGGGAGCTGTTTTTT. This gives the protein CASSLTGVRTGELFF.

This clonotype was observed a few times. The chain recombines TRBV4-1 with TRBJ2-3; either TRBD1 or TRBD2 may supply D (5 bases each). Between the trimmed V and J ends, which lost 7 bases and 2 bases, there was a span of 16 bases. The CDR3 is 15 residues long. CDR1 MGHRA and CDR2 YSYEKL come from the germline V gene. The CDR3 region is CASTQRGLSTDTQYF. CDR3 DNA: TGCGCCAGCACCCAGAGGGGTCTCTCCACAGATACGCAGTATTTT.

This chain uses TRBV7-9 with TRBJ2-7, with D perhaps matching TRBD1 (6 bases). Germline values: CDR1 SEHNR, CDR2 FQNEAQ (reference sequence). The CDR3 is 15 amino acids. V was cut by 6 bases and J by 1 base, with 16 bases left in between. The CDR3: CASRGWGLPSYEQYF. The DNA for the CDR3 is TGTGCCAGCAGGGGGTGGGGGCTACCTTCCTACGAGCAGTACTTC.

About this clonotype itself: A much larger clone differs by one base, so this may be a read error. The chain recombines TRBV12-3 or TRBV12-4 with TRBJ2-2; TRBD1 matches 10 bases. The CDR3 runs 14 residues. The V segment lost 7 bases and the J segment 8 bases; nucleotides outside the gene matches: 7. CDR3 nucleotides: TGTGCCAGCACCGGAGACAGGGGGCAAGGGGAGCTGTTTTTT. Protein sequence: CASTGDRGQGELFF.

This clonotype was seen a handful of times. The chain combines TRBV27 with TRBJ1-2; 8 nucleotides match TRBD1. V was clipped by 8 bases and J by 3 bases; unmatched bases: 5. This CDR3 has 13 amino acids. Germline assignment: CDR1 MNHEY and CDR2 SMNVEV (reference sequence). The CDR3 DNA reads as TGTGCCAGCCGGGACAGGAGGTACTATGGCTACACCTTC. Protein sequence: CASRDRRYYGYTF.